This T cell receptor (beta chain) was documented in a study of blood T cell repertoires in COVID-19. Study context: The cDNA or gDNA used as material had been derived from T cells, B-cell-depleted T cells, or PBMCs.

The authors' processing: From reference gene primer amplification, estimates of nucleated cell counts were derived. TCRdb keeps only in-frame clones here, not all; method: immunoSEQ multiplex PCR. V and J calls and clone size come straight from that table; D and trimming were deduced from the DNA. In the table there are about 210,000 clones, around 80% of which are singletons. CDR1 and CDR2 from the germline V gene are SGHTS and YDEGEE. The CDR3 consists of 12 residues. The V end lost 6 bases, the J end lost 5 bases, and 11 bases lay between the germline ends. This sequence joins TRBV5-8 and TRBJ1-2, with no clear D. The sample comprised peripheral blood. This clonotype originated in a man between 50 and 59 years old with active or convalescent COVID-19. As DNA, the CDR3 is TGTGCCAGCACTCCGAGTGGTTATGGCTACACCTTC. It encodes CASTPSGYGYTF. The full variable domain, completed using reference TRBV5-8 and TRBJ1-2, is EAGVTQSPTHLIKTRGQQATLRCSPISGHTSVYWYQQALGLGLQFLLWYDEGEERNRGNFPPRFSGRQFPNYSSELNVNALELEDSALYLCASTPSGYGYTFGSGTRLTVV.